These 23 T cell receptor beta chains were sequenced from one sample in a study of blood T cell repertoires in COVID-19. The protocol was immunoSEQ multiplex PCR, while the TCRdb copy is restricted to in-frame clones and leaves out a portion. Seen here are approximately 250,000 clones, approximately 90% observed once, and the top ten hold about 3%. The sequenced sample consisted of PBMCs or T cells enriched from blood (not recorded which). The receptor set was obtained from a man aged 35 to 55 who had been exposed to COVID-19.

This rearrangement joins TRBV6-5 to TRBJ1-2; TRBD1 matches 11 bases. Looked up from germline, CDR1 is MNHEY and CDR2 is SVGAGI. This CDR3 contains 15 residues. Trimming took 8 bases from V and 5 from J; bases not matched to a gene: 10. The CDR3 DNA reads as TGTGCCAGCGGGATCCTGGGACAGGGGGTATATGGCTACACCTTC. Translating it yields CASGILGQGVYGYTF.

The genes are TRBV18 and TRBJ1-2, with D possibly being TRBD1 (6 bases). V lost 2 bases and J 0 bases, leaving 10 bases between the germline ends. This CDR3 is 15 amino acids long. Germline V CDR1 and CDR2: KGHSH, LQKENI. Here the CDR3 reads CASSPGTSSNYGYTF. The CDR3 region has the DNA TGTGCCAGCTCACCAGGGACAAGCTCTAACTATGGCTACACCTTC.

This clone has only a few counts. The J gene is TRBJ2-2, the V gene TRBV12-3 or TRBV12-4; a weak D match, TRBD1 (5 bases). The CDR3 consists of 13 residues. V was cut by 7 bases and J by 6 bases, with 12 bases left in between. The CDR3 loop reads CASTLLGAGELFF. The CDR3 nucleotides are TGTGCCAGCACCTTGTTAGGGGCCGGGGAGCTGTTTTTT.

This chain uses TRBV5-1 with TRBJ2-7; no clear D gene. Looked up from germline, CDR1 is SGHRS and CDR2 is YFSETQ. There are 15 residues in the CDR3. Trimming removed 2 bases from V and 5 bases from J, with 17 bases in between. CDR3 in amino acids: CASSFYRNNIHEQYF. The CDR3 nucleotides read TGCGCCAGCAGCTTTTACAGAAATAATATCCACGAGCAGTACTTC.

The chain couples TRBV3-1 (or the pseudogene TRBV3-2) to TRBJ1-4; the match to TRBD1 covers 9 bases. The CDR3 consists of 18 residues. Germline CDR1 reads LGHDT; CDR2 reads YNNKEL (reference sequence). With V trimmed by 1 base and J by 5 bases, 11 bases remained unmatched. For the CDR3, the DNA is TGTGCCAGCAGCCAAGGAATCGACAGGGGGAGGTCCAATGAAAAACTGTTTTTT. This encodes CASSQGIDRGRSNEKLFF.

This rearrangement joins TRBV14 to TRBJ2-7; TRBD2 aligns across 9 bases. Germline V gene sequence: CDR1 SGHDN, CDR2 FVKESK. J gave up 3 bases and V 4 bases, and 13 bases lay outside the gene matches. The CDR3 is 17 amino acids. The CDR3 sequence is CASSPALFGAGGYEQYF. In DNA, the CDR3 is TGTGCCAGCAGCCCTGCGTTGTTTGGAGCGGGAGGCTACGAGCAGTACTTC.

The rearrangement joins TRBV5-1 to TRBJ1-5, with 7 nucleotides matching TRBD1. The germline V gene encodes CDR1 SGHRS and CDR2 YFSETQ. This CDR3 is built from 15 residues. The ends lost 2 bases at V and 4 bases at J; junction bases unmatched: 6. CDR3 amino acids: CASSLGTAANQPQHF. The CDR3 DNA sequence: TGCGCCAGCAGCTTAGGGACAGCGGCTAATCAGCCCCAGCATTTT.

This clone appeared once. The V and J genes are TRBV28 and TRBJ1-5; a possible D gene is TRBD1 (6 bases). CDR1 is MDHEN, CDR2 SYDVKM, per germline. The CDR3 is 16 residues long. Trimming cost V 5 bases and J 2 bases, with 16 bases left between them. CDR3 protein: CASSLPRQVGNQPQHF. As DNA, the CDR3 is TGTGCCAGCAGTCTGCCCCGACAGGTCGGCAATCAGCCCCAGCATTTT.

The chain couples TRBV12-3 or TRBV12-4 to TRBJ1-2, with D unclear. The CDR3 has 13 amino acids. V lost 6 bases, J lost 8 bases, and 16 bases lay in between. CDR3 coding DNA: TGTGCCAGCAGCCCCCAGGCCAACGTGGGCTACACCTTC. It encodes CASSPQANVGYTF.

The V and J genes are TRBV4-2 and TRBJ2-2; the D is unclear. Germline CDR1 reads LGHNA; CDR2 reads YNFKEQ. This CDR3 region has 13 residues. The ends were cut back, 0 bases at V and 7 bases at J, with 6 bases in the middle. CDR3 loop: CASSQDLYGELFF. Here the CDR3 DNA reads TGTGCCAGCAGCCAAGATTTATACGGGGAGCTGTTTTTT.

The J gene is TRBJ2-3, the V gene TRBV4-2; 10 bases map to TRBD2. CDR1 is LGHNA and CDR2 is YNFKEQ in the germline V gene. Trimming removed 4 bases from V and 1 base from J; junction bases left unmatched: 5. The CDR3 length is 16 residues. The CDR3 reads CASSLTGTSGTDTQYF. As DNA, the CDR3 is TGTGCCAGCAGCCTCACCGGGACTAGCGGCACAGATACGCAGTATTTT.

The gene calls are TRBV5-5 and TRBJ1-3, with TRBD1 as a possible D gene (5 bases). Germline V gene data show CDR1 as SGHKS and CDR2 as YYEKEE (reference sequence). Deletions cut 4 bases from V and 1 base from J, with 21 bases between. The CDR3 spans 18 residues. The CDR3 DNA follows: TGTGCCAGCAGCCGACATCAACAACCGGGGGGTTCTGGAAACACCATATATTTT. It encodes CASSRHQQPGGSGNTIYF.

In its sample, this clone was seen once. The V and J genes are TRBV30 and TRBJ1-4; 7 positions match TRBD1. Germline trimming cut 4 bases from V and 8 bases from J; bases unmatched to any gene: 4. CDR1 is GTSNPN and CDR2 is SVGIG in the germline V gene (reference sequence). The CDR3 covers 12 residues. The CDR3 region is CAWKGAGEKLFF. The CDR3 region has the DNA TGTGCCTGGAAGGGGGCAGGGGAAAAACTGTTTTTT.

The chain couples TRBV3-1 (or the pseudogene TRBV3-2) to TRBJ1-2; D might be TRBD1 (6 bases). With 4 bases removed from V and 8 bases from J, the gap between germline ends came to 17 bases. The CDR3 has 14 residues. Germline CDR1 LGHDT, CDR2 YNNKEL (reference sequence). The CDR3 region has the DNA TGTGCCAGCAGCCGGGGTAAGGGGGAGAGAGGCTACACCTTC. The encoded protein is CASSRGKGERGYTF.

The chain uses TRBV21-1 and TRBJ1-4; the DNA was not compared with TRBD1, the D call given in the table. TRBV21-1 has pseudogene status. The CDR3 runs to 20 residues. CDR3 sequence reads: CASSKRIPGQDIATNEKLFF. The CDR3 DNA follows: TGTGCCAGCAGCAAAAGGATACCGGGACAGGATATTGCAACTAATGAAAAACTGTTTTTT.

This chain joins TRBV5-1 and TRBJ1-4; 12 bases map to TRBD1. The CDR3 length is 16 residues. Germline CDR1 and CDR2: SGHRS and YFSETQ. Losses at the gene ends were 3 bases for V and 7 bases for J; bases not matched to a gene: 7. CDR3 DNA sequence: TGCGCCAGCAGCTGGTCCGGGACAGGGGGCGGTGAAAAACTGTTTTTT. Translated, it gives CASSWSGTGGGEKLFF.

The chain uses TRBV28 and TRBJ1-6, with 8 positions matching TRBD1. The length of the CDR3 is 14 residues. Germline V CDR1 and CDR2: MDHEN, SYDVKM. V gave up 7 bases and J gave up 4 bases; unmatched junction bases: 3. The CDR3 protein is CASMDRAYNSPLHF. In DNA, the CDR3 is TGTGCCAGCATGGACAGGGCTTATAATTCACCCCTCCACTTT. Looking up the rest from reference TRBV28 and TRBJ1-6 gives the full variable domain: DVKVTQSSRYLVKRTGEKVFLECVQDMDHENMFWYRQDPGLGLRLIYFSYDVKMKEKGDIPEGYSVSREKKERFSLILESASTNQTSMYLCASMDRAYNSPLHFGNGTRLTVT.

With regard to this clone: Other DNA sequences in this specimen translate into the identical CDR3. The chain is built from TRBV28 and TRBJ1-5; D ambiguous. V was clipped by 4 bases and J by 2 bases, with 6 bases between them. CDR1 MDHEN and CDR2 SYDVKM come from the germline V gene. The CDR3 has 13 amino acids. CDR3 DNA: TGTGCCAGCAGTTCGTCAGGCAATCAGCCCCAGCATTTT. Translated, it gives CASSSSGNQPQHF.

V gene TRBV5-1 combines with J gene TRBJ1-2, with 7 positions matching TRBD1. The junction had 5 bases not matched to a gene; V was cut back by 4 bases and J by 8 bases. Germline CDR1 reads SGHRS; CDR2 reads YFSETQ. CDR3 length: 12 amino acids. The CDR3, as DNA: TGCGCCAGCAGCGAGACAGGGAGCGGCTACACCTTC. Amino acids: CASSETGSGYTF.

The chain recombines TRBV10-3 with TRBJ1-1, with a possible D match to TRBD1 (5 bases). This CDR3 is 15 amino acids long. With 7 bases removed from V and 2 bases from J, the gap between germline ends came to 17 bases. Germline CDR1 reads ENHRY; CDR2 reads SYGVKD. The CDR3: CAITSMAQGNTEAFF. CDR3 coding DNA: TGTGCCATCACATCGATGGCCCAGGGTAACACTGAAGCTTTCTTT.

V is TRBV11-2 and J is TRBJ2-3, with TRBD2 as a possible D gene (5 bases). Germline lookup yields CDR1 SGHAT and CDR2 FQNNGV. The CDR3 consists of 13 residues. V was trimmed by 5 bases and J by 8 bases, leaving 14 bases between them. CDR3 sequence reads: CASSPEFEGTQYF. As DNA, the CDR3 is TGTGCCAGCAGCCCCGAATTCGAGGGTACGCAGTATTTT.

The chain joins TRBV9 to TRBJ2-2; TRBD2 matches 9 bases. Trimming took 3 bases from V and 6 from J; bases not matched to a gene: 12. Germline CDR1 SGDLS, CDR2 YYNGEE. CDR3 length: 17 amino acids. The CDR3 DNA reads TGTGCCAGCAGCGCCTCCCCGATGGCGGGAGGGCCCGGGGAGCTGTTTTTT. Encoded protein: CASSASPMAGGPGELFF.

The rearrangement joins TRBV11-3 to TRBJ2-1, with D perhaps matching TRBD2 (6 bases). Deletions cut 6 bases from V and 9 bases from J, with 15 bases between. The germline gives CDR1 SGHNT, CDR2 YENEEA. The CDR3 totals 13 residues. CDR3 amino acids: CASSRPVGGEQFF. For the CDR3, the DNA is TGTGCCAGCAGTCGACCAGTGGGAGGTGAGCAGTTCTTC.